The next 3 T cell receptor beta chains were all read from a single sample in a study of T cell clonality in common variable immunodeficiency. TCRdb's copy holds only in-frame clones and misses some; the assay was immunoSEQ multiplex PCR. Observed are approximately 56,000 clones, no singletons, with the top ten taking approximately 2%. Source material: peripheral blood mononuclear cells. These receptors all stem from a person aged 18 to 75 in good health.

This clone has just a few counts. The CDR3 end is not reached by the read, which stops 3 residues before it; the germline J gene fills it in. The V gene is TRBV30, the J gene TRBJ2-2; possibly TRBD1 for D (6 bases). The CDR3 is 16 residues long. Germline assignment: CDR1 GTSNPN and CDR2 SVGIG (reference sequence). The CDR3 DNA, read in part, is TGTGCCTGGAGTGTAGGGACAATGGGATTGGAGGAAAAG. Its translation: CAWSVGTMGLEEK. The complete CDR3 reads CAWSVGTMGLEEKLFF.

This clone was recorded at least ten times. The junction differs from germline at one of its ends, possibly a read error. The read terminates 3 residues before the CDR3 end, so the remaining end is supplied by the germline J gene. The chain combines TRBV4-1 with TRBJ2-7; TRBD1 matches 7 bases. CDR1 MGHRA and CDR2 YSYEKL come from the germline V gene. The CDR3 consists of 15 residues. The CDR3 here is CTSSRDDRVHHEQYF. Incomplete CDR3 DNA: TGCACCAGCAGCCGAGATGACAGGGTACACCACGAG.

This clone was recorded at least ten times. The read comes to an end 3 residues before the CDR3 does, leaving the germline J gene to fill in the end. The rearrangement uses TRBV5-6 and TRBJ2-7; 9 bases align to TRBD1. This CDR3 contains 15 residues. V was pared by 4 bases and J by 5 bases, with 10 bases of the junction left unmatched. CDR1 and CDR2 from the germline V gene are SGHDT and YYEEEE. The CDR3 DNA, read in part, is TGTGCCAGCAGCCTAGGGACAGGGAGGCACAACGAG. Amino acids: CASSLGTGRHNE. The whole CDR3 sequence reads CASSLGTGRHNEQYF. Drawing the rest from reference TRBV5-6 and TRBJ2-7, the complete variable domain is DAGVTQSPTHLIKTRGQQVTLRCSPKSGHDTVSWYQQALGQGPQFIFQYYEEEERQRGNFPDRFSGHQFPNYSSELNVNALLLGDSALYLCASSLGTGRHNEQYFGPGTRLTVT.